Following are 28 T cell receptor beta chains from one sample sequenced in a study of neoadjuvant anti-PD-1 for oral cavity cancer. Assay used: immunoSEQ multiplex PCR; TCRdb lists only in-frame clones, some missing. Of 60,000 to 80,000 clones listed, around 80% are singletons. Sample: PBMCs, taken before nivolumab (anti-PD-1) treatment. These receptors came from a person aged 40 to 85 with oral cavity squamous cell carcinoma.

This clone turned up a few times. The CDR3 region is CASSLLNQPQHF. The CDR3 bases are TGTGCCAGCAGCTTGTTGAATCAGCCCCAGCATTTT. The chain combines TRBV5-4 with TRBJ1-5; D ambiguous. Trimming shortened V by 1 base and J by 4 bases, and 3 bases separated the two germline ends. The CDR3 totals 12 residues. Germline CDR1 and CDR2: SGHNT and YYREEE (reference sequence). Full variable domain (rest looked up from reference TRBV5-4 and TRBJ1-5): ETGVTQSPTHLIKTRGQQVTLRCSSQSGHNTVSWYQQALGQGPQFIFQYYREEENGRGNFPPRFSGLQFPNYSSELNVNALELDDSALYLCASSLLNQPQHFGDGTRLSIL.

The chain combines TRBV5-1 with TRBJ1-4; 7 bases fit TRBD1. CDR1 and CDR2 (germline): SGHRS, YFSETQ. CDR3 size: 13 residues. The J segment lost 7 bases and the V segment lost 4 bases, leaving 4 bases of the junction unmatched. The CDR3 sequence: CASSMTGSEKLFF. CDR3 DNA sequence: TGCGCCAGCAGCATGACAGGGAGTGAAAAACTGTTTTTT.

This sequence joins TRBV28 and TRBJ2-1; 9 bases map to TRBD2. The CDR3 is 15 residues long. Germline V gene data show CDR1 as MDHEN and CDR2 as SYDVKM. The J segment lost 4 bases and the V segment lost 7 bases, leaving 8 bases of the junction unmatched. CDR3 region: CASIFSGSSYNEQFF. DNA for the CDR3: TGTGCCAGCATCTTTAGCGGGAGTTCTTACAATGAGCAGTTCTTC.

The chain carries TRBV5-1 and TRBJ2-7; the D is unclear. V dropped 0 bases and J dropped 2 bases, with 9 bases sitting between them. CDR3 length: 14 residues. CDR1 is SGHRS and CDR2 is YFSETQ in the germline V gene. The CDR3 DNA sequence: TGCGCCAGCAGCTTGGACGGCGGTACCTACGAGCAGTACTTC. Amino acids: CASSLDGGTYEQYF.

The chain is built from TRBV5-6 and TRBJ2-2; D might be TRBD2 (5 bases). V gave up 0 bases and J gave up 6 bases, with 6 bases separating them. The CDR3 covers 13 residues. Germline CDR1 is SGHDT and CDR2 is YYEEEE. In nucleotides, the CDR3 is TGTGCCAGCAGCTTGGTGGAGGCCGGGGAGCTGTTTTTT. It yields the protein CASSLVEAGELFF.

This clone was counted once. The chain employs TRBV7-8 and TRBJ2-4, with TRBD2 matching over 11 bases. After removal of 4 bases from V and 0 bases from J, the junction contained 8 bases not matched to a gene. This CDR3 has 18 residues. The germline CDR1 and CDR2 sequences are SGHVS and FQNEAQ. This CDR3 is CASSSPIGLAGAKNIQYF. CDR3 bases: TGTGCCAGCAGCTCTCCAATCGGACTAGCGGGAGCCAAAAACATTCAGTACTTC.

The genes are TRBV5-1 and TRBJ2-5; TRBD1 matches 8 bases. The CDR3 runs 15 residues. V dropped 4 bases and J dropped 2; count of bases not matched to a gene: 7. Looked up from germline, CDR1 is SGHRS and CDR2 is YFSETQ. CDR3 in amino acids: CASSETGGRQETQYF. CDR3 in DNA: TGCGCCAGCAGCGAAACAGGGGGGCGTCAAGAGACCCAGTACTTC.

The genes are TRBV19 and TRBJ2-1, with D tentatively TRBD1 or TRBD2 (5 bases each). The CDR3 runs to 12 residues. Deletions cut 6 bases from V and 7 bases from J, with 10 bases between. CDR1 LNHDA and CDR2 SQIVND come from the germline V gene (reference sequence). The CDR3 protein is CASRSEGNEQFF. The CDR3 DNA is TGTGCCAGTAGATCAGAGGGGAATGAGCAGTTCTTC. Full variable domain (outside the CDR3, taken from reference TRBV19 and TRBJ2-1): DGGITQSPKYLFRKEGQNVTLSCEQNLNHDAMYWYRQDPGQGLRLIYYSQIVNDFQKGDIAEGYSVSREKKESFPLTVTSAQKNPTAFYLCASRSEGNEQFFGPGTRLTVL.

A single count supports this clone. The chain links TRBV6-5 to TRBJ1-3; a possible D gene is TRBD1 (6 bases). The CDR3 length is 14 residues. Trimming left V 5 bases short and J 7 bases short, with 15 bases between. Germline V gene lookup returns CDR1 MNHEY and CDR2 SVGAGI. As DNA, the CDR3 is TGTGCCAGCAGTCGGACAGCCCAAAGGAACACCATATATTTT. This encodes CASSRTAQRNTIYF.

V and J are TRBV2 and TRBJ2-7, with D possibly matching TRBD1 (5 bases). The CDR3 runs 15 residues. Germline assignment: CDR1 SNHLY and CDR2 FYNNEI. V was clipped by 6 bases and J by 0 bases, with 15 bases between them. The chain's CDR3 is CASRQQGRISYEQYF. In DNA form, the CDR3 reads TGTGCCAGCAGGCAGCAGGGTCGAATCTCCTACGAGCAGTACTTC.

The chain recombines TRBV28 with TRBJ1-2; D uncertain. The germline V gene encodes CDR1 MDHEN and CDR2 SYDVKM. The V gene lost 10 bases and the J gene lost 5 bases, with 14 bases spanning the gap. The CDR3 has 12 amino acids. The CDR3 reads CATSLLSYGYTF. The DNA of the CDR3 is TGTGCCACCTCTTTACTAAGTTATGGCTACACCTTC.

CDR3 sequence: CASSFGHRTYEQYF. The CDR3 region has the DNA TGTGCCAGCAGTTTTGGACATCGGACCTACGAGCAGTACTTC. V usage is TRBV6-6 and J usage is TRBJ2-7; D perhaps matches TRBD1 (5 bases). Looked up from germline, CDR1 is MNHNY and CDR2 is SVGAGI (reference sequence). Trimming took 4 bases from V and 2 from J, leaving 12 bases between them. The CDR3 totals 14 residues.

This chain links TRBV27 with TRBJ1-6, with D possibly matching TRBD1 (6 bases). The CDR3 contains 14 residues. V was shortened by 6 bases and J by 11 bases, with 17 bases between the two germline ends. The germline V gene has CDR1 MNHEY and CDR2 SMNVEV (reference sequence). CDR3 sequence reads: CASSPAGDTPPLHF. The DNA of the CDR3 is TGTGCCAGCAGCCCGGCAGGGGATACACCACCCCTCCACTTT.

The chain employs TRBV27 and TRBJ1-6; 8 positions match TRBD1. The CDR3 totals 15 residues. V dropped 6 bases and J dropped 8; count of bases not matched to a gene: 9. Germline V gene sequence: CDR1 MNHEY, CDR2 SMNVEV (reference sequence). The CDR3 loop reads CASRKQGARDSPLHF. Written as DNA, the CDR3 is TGTGCCAGCAGAAAGCAGGGGGCGCGCGATTCACCCCTCCACTTT.

In DNA form, the CDR3 reads TGTGCCAGCAGTTTAGGGGGGGCGCCCTTTATGGACGGCTACACCTTC. Translating it yields CASSLGGAPFMDGYTF. This chain uses TRBV27 with TRBJ1-2; TRBD1 is a possible D gene (6 bases). Trimming cost V 2 bases and J 8 bases, with 21 bases left between them. The CDR3 consists of 16 residues. CDR1 is MNHEY and CDR2 is SMNVEV in the germline V gene (reference sequence).

The chain joins TRBV28 to TRBJ2-5; the D is unclear. Trimming shortened V by 2 bases and J by 1 base, and 5 bases separated the two germline ends. The CDR3 is 13 residues long. Germline-derived CDR1 and CDR2 are MDHEN and SYDVKM. The CDR3 DNA follows: TGTGCCAGCAGTTTACCAGTCCAAGAGACCCAGTACTTC. This translates into CASSLPVQETQYF.

V is TRBV7-3 and J is TRBJ1-6; 9 nucleotides agree with TRBD1. The V gene's germline CDR1 is SGHTA and CDR2 FQGTGA. V dropped 5 bases and J dropped 7; count of bases not matched to a gene: 6. The CDR3 covers 15 residues. The DNA for the CDR3 is TGTGCCAGCAGCGGTGGACAGGGGAAGAATTCACCCCTCCACTTT. It yields the protein CASSGGQGKNSPLHF.

The chain has TRBV5-1 and TRBJ2-3, with 8 bases lining up with TRBD1. J gave up 5 bases and V 5 bases, and 4 bases lay outside the gene matches. Germline values: CDR1 SGHRS, CDR2 YFSETQ. This CDR3 spans 13 amino acids. DNA of the CDR3: TGCGCCAGCAGACAGGGGGGTGAAGATACGCAGTATTTT. Its translation is CASRQGGEDTQYF.

V is TRBV5-5 and J is TRBJ1-6; D is unresolved. Per germline, CDR1 SGHKS and CDR2 YYEKEE (reference sequence). This CDR3 has 13 amino acids. The germline V and J ends were trimmed by 3 bases and 10 bases, with 11 bases remaining between them. The CDR3 here is CASSSEGDSPLHF. CDR3 nucleotides: TGTGCCAGCAGCTCGGAGGGAGACTCACCCCTCCACTTT.

J is TRBJ2-2 and V is TRBV4-1; possible D gene TRBD1, 6 bases. The germline V and J ends were trimmed by 1 base and 3 bases, with 27 bases remaining between them. The CDR3 covers 21 residues. The germline gives CDR1 MGHRA, CDR2 YSYEKL. CDR3 residues: CASSQGTPGDPVTWYTGELFF. The DNA of the CDR3 is TGCGCCAGCAGCCAAGGGACCCCAGGGGATCCTGTGACATGGTACACCGGGGAGCTGTTTTTT.

This clone was recorded a few times. The gene calls are TRBV7-9 and TRBJ2-1; D call uncertain. Per the germline V gene, CDR1 is SEHNR and CDR2 is FQNEAQ (reference sequence). V lost 1 base and J 8 bases, leaving 18 bases between the germline ends. The CDR3 sequence is 16 residues long. Here the CDR3 reads CASSLGVSGLEDEQFF. CDR3 DNA sequence: TGTGCCAGCAGCTTAGGAGTCTCTGGCCTTGAGGATGAGCAGTTCTTC.

The CDR3 loop reads CASRRIGNRVLTDTQYF. CDR3 coding DNA: TGTGCCAGTAGGAGGATAGGAAACAGGGTCCTCACAGATACGCAGTATTTT. The chain links TRBV19 to TRBJ2-3; D possibly corresponds to TRBD1 (6 bases). The V and J ends lost 6 bases and 2 bases respectively, with 21 bases between them. CDR3 length: 17 amino acids. Germline CDR1 LNHDA, CDR2 SQIVND (reference sequence).

The chain couples TRBV9 to TRBJ2-3; no reliable D call. Trimming shortened V by 0 bases and J by 3 bases, and 2 bases separated the two germline ends. Per the germline V gene, CDR1 is SGDLS and CDR2 is YYNGEE. The CDR3 has 12 amino acids. The CDR3 DNA reads as TGTGCCAGCAGCGTAGGAACAGATACGCAGTATTTT. The encoded protein is CASSVGTDTQYF. Drawing the rest from reference TRBV9 and TRBJ2-3, the complete variable domain is DSGVTQTPKHLITATGQRVTLRCSPRSGDLSVYWYQQSLDQGLQFLIQYYNGEERAKGNILERFSAQQFPDLHSELNLSSLELGDSALYFCASSVGTDTQYFGPGTRLTVL.

The J gene is TRBJ2-2, the V gene TRBV4-1; TRBD1 agrees at 7 bases. The CDR3 contains 15 residues. In germline, CDR1 is MGHRA, CDR2 YSYEKL. V lost 6 bases and J lost 7; bases outside the gene matches: 11. The CDR3 DNA follows: TGCGCCAGCAGTCTACGGCTAGCAGGGGGCGGGGAGCTGTTTTTT. Its protein is CASSLRLAGGGELFF.

The chain carries TRBV7-9 and TRBJ1-5; D is ambiguous. Germline V gene data show CDR1 as SEHNR and CDR2 as FQNEAQ (reference sequence). The length of the CDR3 is 13 residues. V lost 1 base to trimming and J lost 5 bases, with 6 bases between them. The CDR3 bases are TGTGCCAGCAGCTTAGAAACTGATCAGCCCCAGCATTTT. Its protein product is CASSLETDQPQHF.

The J gene is TRBJ2-2, the V gene TRBV4-1; the match to TRBD2 covers 9 bases. With 1 base clipped from V and 5 bases from J, the junction kept 8 bases outside the gene matches. This CDR3 spans 17 amino acids. Looked up from germline, CDR1 is MGHRA and CDR2 is YSYEKL. This chain's CDR3 is CASSQAATSGSTGELFF. CDR3 sequence (DNA): TGCGCCAGCAGCCAAGCTGCGACTAGCGGCAGTACCGGGGAGCTGTTTTTT.

This sequence joins TRBV2 and TRBJ1-6, with D tentatively TRBD1 (6 bases). V dropped 4 bases and J dropped 8 bases, with 9 bases sitting between them. CDR1 and CDR2 (germline): SNHLY, FYNNEI. The CDR3 length is 13 residues. This chain's CDR3 is CASSGRQDSPLHF. Here the CDR3 DNA reads TGTGCCAGCAGTGGCCGACAGGATTCACCCCTCCACTTT.

The V and J genes are TRBV4-1 and TRBJ2-6; D ambiguous. This CDR3 is 20 amino acids long. Germline V gene sequence: CDR1 MGHRA, CDR2 YSYEKL. Trimming removed 0 bases at V and 2 bases at J, with 20 bases between. DNA of the CDR3: TGCGCCAGCAGCCAAGATAGAACAGCCATGACCCTCGCTGGGGCCAACGTCCTGACTTTC. It translates to CASSQDRTAMTLAGANVLTF.